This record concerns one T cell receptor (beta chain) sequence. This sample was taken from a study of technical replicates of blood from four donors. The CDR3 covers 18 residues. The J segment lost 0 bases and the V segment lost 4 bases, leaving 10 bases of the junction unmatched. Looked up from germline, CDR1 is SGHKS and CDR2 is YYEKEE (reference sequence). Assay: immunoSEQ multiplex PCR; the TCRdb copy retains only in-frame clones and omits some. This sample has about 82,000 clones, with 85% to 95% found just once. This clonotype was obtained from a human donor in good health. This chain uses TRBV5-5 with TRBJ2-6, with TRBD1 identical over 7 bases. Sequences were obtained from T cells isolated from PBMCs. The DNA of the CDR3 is TGTGCCAGCAGCCGACCGAGACAGGGTACCTCTGGGGCCAACGTCCTGACTTTC. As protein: CASSRPRQGTSGANVLTF.